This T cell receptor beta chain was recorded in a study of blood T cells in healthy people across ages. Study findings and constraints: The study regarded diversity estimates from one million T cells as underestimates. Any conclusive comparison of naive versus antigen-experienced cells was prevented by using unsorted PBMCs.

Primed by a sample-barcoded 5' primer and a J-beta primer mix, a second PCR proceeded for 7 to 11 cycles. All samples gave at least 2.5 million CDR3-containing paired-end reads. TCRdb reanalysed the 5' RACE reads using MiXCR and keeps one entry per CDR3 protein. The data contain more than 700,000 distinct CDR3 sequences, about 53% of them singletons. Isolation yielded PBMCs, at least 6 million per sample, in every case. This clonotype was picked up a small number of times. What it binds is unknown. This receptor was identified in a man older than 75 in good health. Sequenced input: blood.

The CDR3 is CASSIGQQETQYF. CDR3 DNA sequence: TGCGCCAGCAGCATTGGACAGCAAGAGACCCAGTACTTC. V is TRBV5-1 and J is TRBJ2-5; a weak D match, TRBD1 (6 bases). This CDR3 has 13 residues. From germline, CDR1 is SGHRS and CDR2 YFSETQ. Trimming took 4 bases from V and 2 from J, leaving 9 bases between them.